This T cell receptor (beta chain) was identified in a study of shared clonotypes between healthy human individuals. Trimming cost V 0 bases and J 0 bases, with 7 bases left between them. CDR1 and CDR2 (germline): SGHRS, YFSETQ. The CDR3 sequence is 15 residues long. Only in-frame clones appear in the TCRdb table, and some are missing; sequencing was by immunoSEQ multiplex PCR. The table has about 1 million clones, 75% seen once. Specimen: memory CD4+ T cells sorted from blood. Subset of the sample: CD45RA-negative fraction. The chain is built from TRBV5-1 and TRBJ2-1; D gene ambiguous. This sequence originates from a man aged 18 to 29 in good health. CDR3 coding DNA: TGCGCCAGCAGCTTGGACAGCAACTCCTACAATGAGCAGTTCTTC. Translated, it gives CASSLDSNSYNEQFF.